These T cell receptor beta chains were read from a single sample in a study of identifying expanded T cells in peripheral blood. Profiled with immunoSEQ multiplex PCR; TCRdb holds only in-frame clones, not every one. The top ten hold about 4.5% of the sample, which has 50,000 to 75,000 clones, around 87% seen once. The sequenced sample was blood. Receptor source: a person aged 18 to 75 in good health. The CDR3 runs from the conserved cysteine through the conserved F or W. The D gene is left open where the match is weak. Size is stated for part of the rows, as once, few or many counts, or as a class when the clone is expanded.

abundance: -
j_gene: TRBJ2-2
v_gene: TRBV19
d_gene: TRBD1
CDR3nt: TGTGCCAGTAGTATATTGAGGGGGCAGGGAACCGGGGAGCTGTTTTTT
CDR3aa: CASSILRGQGTGELFF

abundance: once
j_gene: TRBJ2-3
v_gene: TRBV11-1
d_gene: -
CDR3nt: TGTGCCAGCAGCTTCTCTAGCGTGAACCTGGGGGCAGATACGCAGTATTTT
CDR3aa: CASSFSSVNLGADTQYF

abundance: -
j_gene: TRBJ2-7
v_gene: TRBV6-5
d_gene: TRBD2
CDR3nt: TGTGCCAGCCACGGGAGGTCCTACGAGCAGTACTTC
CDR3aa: CASHGRSYEQYF

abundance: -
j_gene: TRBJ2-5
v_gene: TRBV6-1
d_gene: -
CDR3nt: TGTGCCAGCAGTGGTGAGGTTGCCCCGGCGGGGACCCAGTACTTC
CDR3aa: CASSGEVAPAGTQYF

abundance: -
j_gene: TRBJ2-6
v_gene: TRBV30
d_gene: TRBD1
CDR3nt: TGTGCCTGGCGGGACAGGGACATCTCTGGGGCCAACGTCCTGACTTTC
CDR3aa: CAWRDRDISGANVLTF

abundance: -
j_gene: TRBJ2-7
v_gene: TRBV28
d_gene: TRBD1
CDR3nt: TGTGCCAGCAGCCGGGACAGGGGACTCTACGAGCAGTACTTC
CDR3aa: CASSRDRGLYEQYF

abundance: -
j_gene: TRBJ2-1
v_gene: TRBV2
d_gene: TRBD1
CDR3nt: TGTGCCAGCAGTGTAGAGACAGGGGGATACAATGAGCAGTTCTTC
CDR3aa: CASSVETGGYNEQFF

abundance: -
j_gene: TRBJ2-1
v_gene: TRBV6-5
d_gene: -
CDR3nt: TGTGCCAGCAGTTGGGGTTCCCGGGGTGAGCAGTTCTTC
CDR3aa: CASSWGSRGEQFF

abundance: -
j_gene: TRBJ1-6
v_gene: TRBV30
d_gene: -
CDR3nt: TGTGCCTGGTCCTTGGTAGGGAGAAATAATTCACCCCTCCACTTT
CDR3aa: CAWSLVGRNNSPLHF

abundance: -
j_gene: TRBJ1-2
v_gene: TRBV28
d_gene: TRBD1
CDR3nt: TGTGCCAGCAGTTCCTCAGGGGGCTTCGGCTATGGCTACACCTTC
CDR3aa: CASSSSGGFGYGYTF